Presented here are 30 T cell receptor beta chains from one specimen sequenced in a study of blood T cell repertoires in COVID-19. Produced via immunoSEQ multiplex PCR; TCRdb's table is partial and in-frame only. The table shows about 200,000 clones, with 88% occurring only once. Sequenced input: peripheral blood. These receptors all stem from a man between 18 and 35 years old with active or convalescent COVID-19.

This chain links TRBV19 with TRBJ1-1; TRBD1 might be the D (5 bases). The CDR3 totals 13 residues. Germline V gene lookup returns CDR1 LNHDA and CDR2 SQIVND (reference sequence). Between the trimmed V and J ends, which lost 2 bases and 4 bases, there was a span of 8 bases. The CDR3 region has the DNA TGTGCCAGTAGTATAAGCAGGGCCACTGAAGCTTTCTTT. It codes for CASSISRATEAFF.

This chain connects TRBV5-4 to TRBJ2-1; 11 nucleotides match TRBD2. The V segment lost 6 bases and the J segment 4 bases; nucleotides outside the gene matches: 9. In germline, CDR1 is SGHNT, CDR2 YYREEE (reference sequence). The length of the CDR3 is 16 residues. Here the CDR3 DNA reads TGTGCCAGCACCCAATTTAGCGGGAGGGCTTACAATGAGCAGTTCTTC. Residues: CASTQFSGRAYNEQFF.

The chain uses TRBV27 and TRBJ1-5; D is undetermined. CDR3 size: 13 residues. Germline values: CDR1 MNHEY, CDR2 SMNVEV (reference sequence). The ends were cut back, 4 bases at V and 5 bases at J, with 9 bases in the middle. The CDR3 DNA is TGTGCCAGCAGTTCGTACAGAGATCAGCCCCAGCATTTT. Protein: CASSSYRDQPQHF.

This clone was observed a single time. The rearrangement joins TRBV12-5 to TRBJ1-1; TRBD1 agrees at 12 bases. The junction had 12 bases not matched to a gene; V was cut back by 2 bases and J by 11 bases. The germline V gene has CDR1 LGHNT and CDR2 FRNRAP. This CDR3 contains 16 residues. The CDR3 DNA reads TGTGCTAGTGGTTTGTCCGGGACAGGGGGCGTACTAGAGGCTTTCTTT. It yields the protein CASGLSGTGGVLEAFF.

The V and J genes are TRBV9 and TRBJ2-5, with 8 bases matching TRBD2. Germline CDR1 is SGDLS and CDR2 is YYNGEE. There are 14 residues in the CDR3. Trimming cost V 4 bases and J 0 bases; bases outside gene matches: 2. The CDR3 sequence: CASSRAGDQETQYF. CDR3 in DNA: TGTGCCAGCAGCCGAGCGGGGGACCAAGAGACCCAGTACTTC.

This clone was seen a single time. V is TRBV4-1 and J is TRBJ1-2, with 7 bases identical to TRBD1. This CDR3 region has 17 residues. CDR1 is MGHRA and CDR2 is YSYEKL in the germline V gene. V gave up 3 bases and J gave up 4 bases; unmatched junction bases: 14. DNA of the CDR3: TGCGCCAGCAGCCATCACGAAGGGACAGACTCTTTCTATGGCTACACCTTC. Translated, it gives CASSHHEGTDSFYGYTF.

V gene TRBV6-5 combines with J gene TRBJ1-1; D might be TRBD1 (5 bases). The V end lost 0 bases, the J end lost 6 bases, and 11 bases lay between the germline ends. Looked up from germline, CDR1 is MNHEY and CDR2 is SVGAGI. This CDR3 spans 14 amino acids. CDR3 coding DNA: TGTGCCAGCAGTTACTCGGCAGGGATCGCTGAAGCTTTCTTT. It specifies CASSYSAGIAEAFF.

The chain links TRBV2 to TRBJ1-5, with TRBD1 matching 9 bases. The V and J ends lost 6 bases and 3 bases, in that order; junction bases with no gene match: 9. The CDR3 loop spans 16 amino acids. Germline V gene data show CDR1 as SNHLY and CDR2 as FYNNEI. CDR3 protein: CASSATGTGYNQPQHF. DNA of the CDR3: TGTGCCAGCAGCGCAACCGGGACAGGGTACAATCAGCCCCAGCATTTT.

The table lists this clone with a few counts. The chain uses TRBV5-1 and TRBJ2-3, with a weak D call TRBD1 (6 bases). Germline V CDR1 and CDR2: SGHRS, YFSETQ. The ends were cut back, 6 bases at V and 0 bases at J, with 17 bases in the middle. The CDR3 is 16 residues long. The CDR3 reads CASTKDQGSSTDTQYF. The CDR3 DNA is TGCGCCAGCACCAAAGACCAGGGGTCTAGCACAGATACGCAGTATTTT.

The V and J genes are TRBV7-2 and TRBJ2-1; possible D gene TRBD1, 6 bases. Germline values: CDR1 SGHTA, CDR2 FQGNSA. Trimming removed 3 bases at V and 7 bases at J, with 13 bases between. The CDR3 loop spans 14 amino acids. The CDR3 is CASSFETGLNEQFF. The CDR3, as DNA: TGTGCCAGCAGCTTTGAGACAGGCCTTAATGAGCAGTTCTTC.

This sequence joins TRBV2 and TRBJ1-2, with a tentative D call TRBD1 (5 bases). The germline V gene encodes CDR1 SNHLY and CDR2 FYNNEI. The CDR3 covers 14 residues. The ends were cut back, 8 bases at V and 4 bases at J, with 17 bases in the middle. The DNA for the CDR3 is TGTGCCAGCTTATGGGACGGAGGGGCCTATGGCTACACCTTC. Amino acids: CASLWDGGAYGYTF.

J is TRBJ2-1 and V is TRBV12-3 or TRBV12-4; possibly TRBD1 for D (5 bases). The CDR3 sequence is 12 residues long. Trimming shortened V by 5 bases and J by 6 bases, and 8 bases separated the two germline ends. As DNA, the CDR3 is TGTGCCAGCAGTCTCAGGGCCAATGAGCAGTTCTTC. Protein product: CASSLRANEQFF.

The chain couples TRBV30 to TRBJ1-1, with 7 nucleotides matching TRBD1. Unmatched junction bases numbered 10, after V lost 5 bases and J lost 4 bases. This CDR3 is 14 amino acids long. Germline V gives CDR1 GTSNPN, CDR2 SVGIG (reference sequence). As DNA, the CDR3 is TGTGCCTGGGGCTACCCAGGACAGGTCACTGAAGCTTTCTTT. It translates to CAWGYPGQVTEAFF. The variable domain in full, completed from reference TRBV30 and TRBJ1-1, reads SQTIHQWPATLVQPVGSPLSLECTVEGTSNPNLYWYRQAAGRGLQLLFYSVGIGQISSEVPQNLSASRPQDRQFILSSKKLLLSDSGFYLCAWGYPGQVTEAFFGQGTRLTVV.

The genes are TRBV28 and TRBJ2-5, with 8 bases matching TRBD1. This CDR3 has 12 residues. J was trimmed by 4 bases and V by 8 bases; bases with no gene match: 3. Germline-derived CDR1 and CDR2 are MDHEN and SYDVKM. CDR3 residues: CASRQGRETQYF. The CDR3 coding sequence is TGTGCCAGCCGACAGGGGAGAGAGACCCAGTACTTC. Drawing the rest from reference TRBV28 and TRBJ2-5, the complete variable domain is DVKVTQSSRYLVKRTGEKVFLECVQDMDHENMFWYRQDPGLGLRLIYFSYDVKMKEKGDIPEGYSVSREKKERFSLILESASTNQTSMYLCASRQGRETQYFGPGTRLLVL.

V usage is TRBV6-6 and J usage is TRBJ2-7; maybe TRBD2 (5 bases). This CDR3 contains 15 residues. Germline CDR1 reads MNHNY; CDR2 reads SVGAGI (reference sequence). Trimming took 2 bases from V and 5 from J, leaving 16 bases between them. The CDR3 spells CASSYPLRTGNEQYF. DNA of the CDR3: TGTGCCAGCAGTTACCCTCTACGGACTGGGAACGAGCAGTACTTC.

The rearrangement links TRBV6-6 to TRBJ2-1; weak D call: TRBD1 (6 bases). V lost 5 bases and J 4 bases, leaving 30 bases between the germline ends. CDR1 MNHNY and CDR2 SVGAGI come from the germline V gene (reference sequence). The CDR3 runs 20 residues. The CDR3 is CASSPQSRAGELPWYNEQFF. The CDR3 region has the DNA TGTGCCAGCAGTCCCCAAAGTCGAGCAGGGGAACTCCCCTGGTACAATGAGCAGTTCTTC.

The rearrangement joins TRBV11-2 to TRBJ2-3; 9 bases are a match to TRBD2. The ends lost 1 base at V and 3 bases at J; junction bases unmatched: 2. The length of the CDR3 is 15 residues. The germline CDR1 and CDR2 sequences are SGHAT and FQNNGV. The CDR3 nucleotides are TGTGCCAGCAGCTTAGGCGGGAGGGCGACAGATACGCAGTATTTT. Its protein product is CASSLGGRATDTQYF.

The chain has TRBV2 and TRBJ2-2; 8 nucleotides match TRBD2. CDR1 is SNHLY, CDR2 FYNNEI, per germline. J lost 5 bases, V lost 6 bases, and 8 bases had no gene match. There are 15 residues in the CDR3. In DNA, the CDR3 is TGTGCCAGCAGACAAAGCGGGAGTCGGACCGGGGAGCTGTTTTTT. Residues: CASRQSGSRTGELFF.

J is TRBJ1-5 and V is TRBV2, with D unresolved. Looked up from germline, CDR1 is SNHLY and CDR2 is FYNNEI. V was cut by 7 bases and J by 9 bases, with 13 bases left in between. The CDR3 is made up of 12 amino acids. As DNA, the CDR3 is TGTGCCAGCACTTTACCCAGAGGGCCCCAGCATTTT. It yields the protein CASTLPRGPQHF.

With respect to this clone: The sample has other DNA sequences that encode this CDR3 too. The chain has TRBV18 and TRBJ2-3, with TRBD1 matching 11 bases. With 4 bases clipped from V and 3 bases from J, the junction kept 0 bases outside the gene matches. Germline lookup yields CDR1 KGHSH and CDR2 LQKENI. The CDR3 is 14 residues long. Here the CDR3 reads CASSRDRGTDTQYF. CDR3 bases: TGTGCCAGCTCACGGGACAGGGGGACAGATACGCAGTATTTT.

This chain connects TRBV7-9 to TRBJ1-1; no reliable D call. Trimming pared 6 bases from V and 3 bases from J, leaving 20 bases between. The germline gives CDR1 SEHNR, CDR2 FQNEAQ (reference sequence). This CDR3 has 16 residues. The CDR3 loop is CASSHPPEGFYTEAFF. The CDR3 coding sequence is TGTGCCAGCAGTCATCCGCCGGAGGGCTTTTACACTGAAGCTTTCTTT.

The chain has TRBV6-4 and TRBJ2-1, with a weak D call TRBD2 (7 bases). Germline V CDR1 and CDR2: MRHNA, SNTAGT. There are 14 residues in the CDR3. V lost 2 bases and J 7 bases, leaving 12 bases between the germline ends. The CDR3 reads CASSDGGARNEQFF. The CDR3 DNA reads TGTGCCAGCAGTGACGGGGGGGCGCGAAATGAGCAGTTCTTC.

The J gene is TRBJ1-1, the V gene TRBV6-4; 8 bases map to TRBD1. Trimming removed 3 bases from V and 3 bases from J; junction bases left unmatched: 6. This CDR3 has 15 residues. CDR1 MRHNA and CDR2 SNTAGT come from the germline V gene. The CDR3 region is CASSETGGGYTEAFF. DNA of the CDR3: TGTGCCAGCAGTGAAACAGGGGGTGGGTACACTGAAGCTTTCTTT.

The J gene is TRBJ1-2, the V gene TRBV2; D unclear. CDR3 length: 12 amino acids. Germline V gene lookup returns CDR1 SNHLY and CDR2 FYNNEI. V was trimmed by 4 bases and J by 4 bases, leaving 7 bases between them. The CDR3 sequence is CASSASGYGYTF. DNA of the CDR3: TGTGCCAGCAGTGCGTCCGGCTATGGCTACACCTTC.

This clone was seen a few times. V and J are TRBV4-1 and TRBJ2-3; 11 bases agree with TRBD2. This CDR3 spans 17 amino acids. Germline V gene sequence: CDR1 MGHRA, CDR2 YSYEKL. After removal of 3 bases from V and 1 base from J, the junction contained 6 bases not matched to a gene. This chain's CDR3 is CASSHSRLAGRTDTQYF. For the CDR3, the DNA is TGCGCCAGCAGCCATTCAAGACTAGCGGGGCGCACAGATACGCAGTATTTT.

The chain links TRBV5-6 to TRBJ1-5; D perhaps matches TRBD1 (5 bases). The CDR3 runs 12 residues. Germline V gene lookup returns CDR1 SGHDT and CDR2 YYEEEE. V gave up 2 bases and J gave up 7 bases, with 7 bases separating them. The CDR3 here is CASSFRGQPQHF. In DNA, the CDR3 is TGTGCCAGCAGCTTTAGGGGACAGCCCCAGCATTTT.

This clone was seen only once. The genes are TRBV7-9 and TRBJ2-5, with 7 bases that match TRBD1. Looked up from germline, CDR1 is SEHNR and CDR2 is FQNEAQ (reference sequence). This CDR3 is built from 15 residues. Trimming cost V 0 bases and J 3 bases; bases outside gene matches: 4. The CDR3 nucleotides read TGTGCCAGCAGCTTAGCGAACAGGGGAAAAGAGACCCAGTACTTC. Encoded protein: CASSLANRGKETQYF.

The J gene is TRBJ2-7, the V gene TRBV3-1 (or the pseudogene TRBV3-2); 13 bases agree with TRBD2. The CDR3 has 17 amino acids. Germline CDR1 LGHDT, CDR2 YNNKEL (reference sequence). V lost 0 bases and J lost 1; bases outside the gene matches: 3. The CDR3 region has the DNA TGTGCCAGCAGCCAAGAGTTGACTAGCGGGAGGTCCTACGAGCAGTACTTC. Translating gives CASSQELTSGRSYEQYF.

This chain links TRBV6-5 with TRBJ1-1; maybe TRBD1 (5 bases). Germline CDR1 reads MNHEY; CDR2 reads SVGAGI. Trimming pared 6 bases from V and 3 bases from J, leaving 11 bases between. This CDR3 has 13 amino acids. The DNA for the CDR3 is TGTGCCAGCAGCCTTGACAGCTACACTGAAGCTTTCTTT. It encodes CASSLDSYTEAFF.

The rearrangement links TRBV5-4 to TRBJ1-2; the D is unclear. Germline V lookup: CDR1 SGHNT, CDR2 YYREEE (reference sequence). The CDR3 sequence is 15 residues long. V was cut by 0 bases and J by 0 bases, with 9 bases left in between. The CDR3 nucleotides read TGTGCCAGCAGCTTGGCCGGGAGAACTAACTATGGCTACACCTTC. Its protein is CASSLAGRTNYGYTF.